There are a few counts of the clone carrying this T cell receptor (beta chain). Its specificity is not known. The CDR3 contains 15 residues. V was pared by 5 bases and J by 3 bases, with 13 bases between. From germline, CDR1 is MNHNS and CDR2 SASEGT. This sample is drawn from a study of T cell repertoires in cytomegalovirus infection. Findings and limits, study-wide: Dominating the ex vivo response were HLA-C-restricted CMV-specific TCR beta clonotypes.

MiXCR, applied by TCRdb to the reads, yields one record per CDR3 protein. The repertoire holds around 490,000 distinct CDR3 sequences, with 26% as singletons. This clonotype was sampled from a human donor in good health (CMV status not recorded). Some clones in this sample may be carry-over from other donors' samples. This sequence joins TRBV6-1 and TRBJ1-4; unclear D gene. Sequencing used PBMCs. CDR3 region: CASSPRTPANEKLFF. In DNA, the CDR3 is TGTGCCAGCAGTCCTAGGACCCCGGCTAATGAAAAACTGTTTTTT.